The rows below give T cell receptor beta chains drawn from one sample of a study of T cells in Graves' hyperthyroidism and ophthalmopathy. TCRdb processed the multiplex PCR reads anew with MiXCR; each CDR3 protein has one entry. The table shows about 400,000 distinct CDR3 sequences, with under 15% occurring only once. Input material: blood. These TCRs come from a woman younger than 45 with Graves' hyperthyroidism. CDR3s include the opening cysteine and the closing phenylalanine or tryptophan. A D gene is named only where the DNA matches it firmly. For some rows the clone size is stated as once, few or many, or as a class when expanded; others skip it.

v_call	d_call	j_call	clone_size	cdr3_nt	cdr3_aa
TRBV9	.	TRBJ2-3	many	TGTGCCAGCAGCGTAGAGGGGGCAGATACGCAGTATTTT	CASSVEGADTQYF
TRBV3-1	TRBD1	TRBJ2-1	few	TGTGCCAGCAGTTCGTCGGGACAGCCCTACAATGAGCAGTTCTTC	CASSSSGQPYNEQFF
TRBV6-1	.	TRBJ1-1	many	TGTGCCAGCAGGAACTCTGGGGAACGGACGCTAAACACTGAAGCTTTCTTT	CASRNSGERTLNTEAFF
TRBV6-1	.	TRBJ1-6	.	TGTGCCAGCAGGGAGGGGGGGTCCCTCCACTTT	CASREGGSLHF
TRBV7-9	.	TRBJ2-7	many	TGTGCCAGCAGCCGGGACATCCCCTACGAGCAGTACTTC	CASSRDIPYEQYF
TRBV24-1	.	TRBJ2-7	few	TGTGCCACCAGTGATTTCAGGGGTTACGAGCAGTACTTC	CATSDFRGYEQYF
TRBV7-8	.	TRBJ2-5	many	TGTGCCAGCAGCTTCGGGCCGCAAGAGACCCAGTACTTC	CASSFGPQETQYF
TRBV10-2	.	TRBJ2-7	few	TGCGCCAGCAGTGATCTGTCGGGGGAGCAGTACTTC	CASSDLSGEQYF
TRBV24-1	.	TRBJ2-5	few	TGTGCCACCAGTGATCGCAGGGACGGTAGCCAAGAGACCCAGTACTTC	CATSDRRDGSQETQYF
TRBV5-6	.	TRBJ1-1	few	TGTGCCAGCAGCTTCGGAGTGGACGGCACTGAAGCTTTCTTT	CASSFGVDGTEAFF
TRBV28	.	TRBJ2-5	many	TGTGCCAGCAGAGGGGAGACCCAGTACTTC	CASRGETQYF
TRBV28	.	TRBJ1-6	.	TGTGCCAGCAGTTCGCGGATCCGGCATAATTCACCCCTCCACTTT	CASSSRIRHNSPLHF
TRBV3-1	.	TRBJ1-3	many	TGTGCCAGCAGCCAAGATGTGGCAGGAGAGGGAAACACCATATATTTT	CASSQDVAGEGNTIYF
TRBV7-2	TRBD1	TRBJ2-1	many	TGTGCCAGCAGCTTAGTGGGACAGGGGGGTTATGAGCAGTTCTTC	CASSLVGQGGYEQFF
TRBV20-1	TRBD2	TRBJ2-5	few	TGCAGTGCTAGAGATCCGCGGGAGGTCCAACAAGAGACCCAGTACTTC	CSARDPREVQQETQYF
TRBV12-3/TRBV12-4	.	TRBJ2-7	few	TGTGCCAGCAGTTTTGACAGGACCACCTACGAGCAGTACTTC	CASSFDRTTYEQYF
TRBV6-1	.	TRBJ1-5	many	TGTGCCAGCAGTGATACCTGGGGGGCTGGTCAGCCCCAGCATTTT	CASSDTWGAGQPQHF
TRBV6-5	.	TRBJ2-7	many	TGTGCCAGCAGTTACGCCGATGCCGGGAACTACGAGCAGTACTTC	CASSYADAGNYEQYF
TRBV12-3/TRBV12-4	.	TRBJ1-2	.	TGTGCCAGCAGTAGACGGGGGGGCTACACCTTC	CASSRRGGYTF
TRBV7-9	TRBD1	TRBJ1-4	many	TGTGCCAGCAGCAGGGACAGGGGTGAAAAACTGTTTTTT	CASSRDRGEKLFF
TRBV29-1	.	TRBJ2-3	.	TGCAGCGTTGATCTAGCTCCCACAGATACGCAGTATTTT	CSVDLAPTDTQYF
TRBV9	.	TRBJ1-3	few	TGTGCCAGCAGCGTATCGGCGGATGGAAACACCATATATTTT	CASSVSADGNTIYF
TRBV7-9	TRBD2	TRBJ2-7	many	TGTGCCAGCAGCTCGGGACTAGAACTGAACGAGCAGTACTTC	CASSSGLELNEQYF
TRBV7-3	TRBD2	TRBJ2-7	.	TGTGCCAGCAGCCTGCAGAGCGGGAGCTTATACGAGCAGTACTTC	CASSLQSGSLYEQYF
TRBV6-1	.	TRBJ2-5	many	TGTGCCAGCACTCAAGGACAGTTTGCGGAGACCCAGTACTTC	CASTQGQFAETQYF
TRBV6-5	.	TRBJ2-2	.	TGTGCCAGCAGTTCAGCACTAGGGACCGGGGAGCTGTTTTTT	CASSSALGTGELFF
TRBV19	TRBD2	TRBJ2-3	few	TGTGCCAGTATCGGGGCTAGCGGAAAACTCCGAATACCCTCCAGAATGGATACGCAGTATTTT	CASIGASGKLRIPSRMDTQYF
TRBV29-1	.	TRBJ1-1	many	TGCAGCGTTGGGGACACTGAAGCTTTCTTT	CSVGDTEAFF
TRBV6-2/TRBV6-3	.	TRBJ2-7	.	TGTGCCAGCGGTGTGGCGGTTACCTACGAGCAGTACTTC	CASGVAVTYEQYF
TRBV3-1	.	TRBJ1-4	many	TGTGCCAGCAGCCATTTTGGCTATAATGAAAAACTGTTTTTT	CASSHFGYNEKLFF
TRBV3-1	TRBD2	TRBJ2-1	.	TGTGCCAGCAGCCGAGATAGGCTAGCGGGTTACGAGCAGTTCTTC	CASSRDRLAGYEQFF
TRBV28	TRBD2	TRBJ2-5	few	TGTGCCAGCAGTTTACGTGGCGGGAGTTGGGAGACCCAGTACTTC	CASSLRGGSWETQYF
TRBV6-5	TRBD1	TRBJ2-5	.	TGTGCCAGCAGTTACCGACGACCGGGACAGGGGATCGGGGAGACCCAGTACTTC	CASSYRRPGQGIGETQYF
TRBV12-3/TRBV12-4	TRBD2	TRBJ2-7	many	TGTGCCAGCAGTTATACTAGCGGCTCCTACGAGCAGTACTTC	CASSYTSGSYEQYF
TRBV27	.	TRBJ2-7	.	TGTGCCAGCAGGACGGGGGGACACTACGAGCAGTACTTC	CASRTGGHYEQYF
TRBV9	.	TRBJ2-1	.	TGTGCCAGCAGCGTAGGGTCAGCAAGTCTCGAGCAGTTCTTC	CASSVGSASLEQFF
TRBV19	TRBD1	TRBJ1-5	.	TGTGCCAGTACCGAACACGGGACAGGCTATCAGCCCCAGCATTTT	CASTEHGTGYQPQHF
TRBV7-2	.	TRBJ2-2	many	TGTGCCAGCAGCTTAGTTTCCGGTGGGCGGTCGAGCACCGGGGAGCTGTTTTTT	CASSLVSGGRSSTGELFF
TRBV7-9	.	TRBJ2-1	.	TGTGCCAGCAGCCATACCGGGAAGTTTGAGCAGTTCTTC	CASSHTGKFEQFF
TRBV2	.	TRBJ1-1	many	TGTGCCAGCAGTAAACAGGGAGGCACTGAAGCTTTCTTT	CASSKQGGTEAFF
TRBV4-2	.	TRBJ2-3	many	TGTGCCAGCAGCCAAGGGGGAGACGGGAGTGGCACAGATACGCAGTATTTT	CASSQGGDGSGTDTQYF
TRBV19	.	TRBJ1-3	.	TGTGCCAGTACAGGGGACTCTGGAAACACCATATATTTT	CASTGDSGNTIYF
TRBV11-2	.	TRBJ2-3	once	TGTGCCAGCAGCTCCCTGACGGTTAGGATGGATACGCAGTATTTT	CASSSLTVRMDTQYF
TRBV28	.	TRBJ1-5	few	TGTGCCAGCAGTTTTCAGCACAATCAGCCCCAGCATTTT	CASSFQHNQPQHF
TRBV9	.	TRBJ2-2	few	TGTGCCAGCAGCTCCGGGAACGTTCTAGGCGGGGAGCTGTTTTTT	CASSSGNVLGGELFF
TRBV30	.	TRBJ2-1	many	TGTGCCTGGAGTGTAGGAAGGAGGGGTGGGGAGCAGTTCTTC	CAWSVGRRGGEQFF
TRBV28	.	TRBJ2-2	many	TGTGCCAGCAGTTTGAGCGGACTAGAGCTGTTTTTT	CASSLSGLELFF
TRBV6-9	.	TRBJ2-1	.	TGTGCCAGCGGTTACAAGGGACCTCCCCAGTCGAATGAGCAGTTCTTC	CASGYKGPPQSNEQFF
TRBV3-1	.	TRBJ1-1	.	TGTGCCAGCAGCGACCTGACAGAAGCTTTCTTT	CASSDLTEAFF
TRBV5-5	.	TRBJ2-1	.	TGTGCCAGCAGCTCCCGGGGAGGGGGACTCTACAATGAGCAGTTCTTC	CASSSRGGGLYNEQFF
TRBV3-1	TRBD2	TRBJ2-7	many	TGTGCCAGCAGGGGGACTAGCGGGAGGGCCAGAGAGCAGTACTTC	CASRGTSGRAREQYF
TRBV28	.	TRBJ1-1	few	TGTGCCAGTGGAATACAGGTGATGAACACTGAAGCTTTCTTT	CASGIQVMNTEAFF
TRBV10-2	.	TRBJ2-1	few	TGCGCCAGCAGGGAGAGCGATTCCTACAATGAGCAGTTCTTC	CASRESDSYNEQFF